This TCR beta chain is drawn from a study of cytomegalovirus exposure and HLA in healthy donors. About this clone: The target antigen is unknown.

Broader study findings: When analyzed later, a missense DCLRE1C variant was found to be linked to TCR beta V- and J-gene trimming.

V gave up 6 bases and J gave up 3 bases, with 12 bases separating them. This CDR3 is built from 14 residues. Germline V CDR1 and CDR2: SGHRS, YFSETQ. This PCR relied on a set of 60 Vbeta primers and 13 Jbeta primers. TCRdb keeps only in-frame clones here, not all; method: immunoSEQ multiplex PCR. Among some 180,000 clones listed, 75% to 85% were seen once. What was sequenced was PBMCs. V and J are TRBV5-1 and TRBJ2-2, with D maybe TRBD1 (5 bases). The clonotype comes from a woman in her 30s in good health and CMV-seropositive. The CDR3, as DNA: TGCGCCAGCACCTCCTCGACAGACACCGGGGAGCTGTTTTTT. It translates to CASTSSTDTGELFF.